These 20 T cell receptor beta chains were sequenced from one sample in a study. TCRdb re-analysed the 5' RACE reads in MiXCR, keeping a single row per CDR3 protein. The table has 30,000 to 40,000 distinct CDR3 sequences, about 26% seen once. The sequenced sample consisted of naive CD4+ T cells sorted from a lymph node. Described subset: naive CD4+ T cells, CD4+CD45RA+CD25-. The source of these receptors is a female donor with breast cancer.

The V and J genes are TRBV28 and TRBJ1-5; D is unclear. CDR3 length: 12 residues. With 5 bases removed from V and 9 bases from J, the gap between germline ends came to 11 bases. The V gene's germline CDR1 is MDHEN and CDR2 SYDVKM. CDR3 sequence: CASSSEGRPQHF. The CDR3 nucleotides are TGTGCCAGCAGTAGCGAAGGTCGGCCCCAGCATTTT.

This clonotype turned up a few times. The J gene is TRBJ1-1, the V gene TRBV20-1; D gene uncertain. Trimming took off 3 bases at V and 1 base at J, with 9 bases between the two ends. Germline V lookup: CDR1 DFQATT, CDR2 SNEGSKA (reference sequence). The CDR3 spans 13 residues. CDR3 bases: TGCAGTGCTAGTGACGAACCGAACACTGAAGCTTTCTTT. Translated, it gives CSASDEPNTEAFF.

This clonotype is deemed medium-sized. The chain links TRBV20-1 to TRBJ1-1; no definite D call. V shed 3 bases and J shed 1 base, with 15 bases lying between them. Germline CDR1 reads DFQATT; CDR2 reads SNEGSKA (reference sequence). The CDR3 has 15 residues. CDR3 in amino acids: CSARSPNDGNTEAFF. Written as DNA, the CDR3 is TGCAGTGCTAGGTCCCCCAACGACGGGAACACTGAAGCTTTCTTT.

This clonotype was counted only a few times. The chain is built from TRBV5-1 and TRBJ1-1; D is uncertain. The V and J ends lost 1 base and 0 bases respectively, with 4 bases between them. The CDR3 is 13 residues long. The germline V gene encodes CDR1 SGHRS and CDR2 YFSETQ. CDR3 loop: CASSLSLNTEAFF. CDR3 bases: TGCGCCAGCAGCTTGAGTCTGAACACTGAAGCTTTCTTT.

The chain recombines TRBV12-3 or TRBV12-4 with TRBJ2-5; no clear D gene. Trimming removed 6 bases at V and 5 bases at J, with 13 bases between. The CDR3 runs to 13 residues. DNA for the CDR3: TGTGCCAGCAGACACTACGACCGGGAGACCCAGTACTTC. Its protein is CASRHYDRETQYF.

This clonotype was seen a few times. The genes are TRBV5-1 and TRBJ2-2, with D hard to call. Germline V CDR1 and CDR2: SGHRS, YFSETQ. V lost 0 bases to trimming and J lost 6 bases, with 9 bases between them. The CDR3 extends over 14 amino acids. Here the CDR3 reads CASSLGSGSGELFF. The CDR3 nucleotides read TGCGCCAGCAGCTTGGGTTCTGGTTCCGGGGAGCTGTTTTTT.

The chain links TRBV7-9 to TRBJ2-5; 11 nucleotides agree with TRBD2. The CDR3 covers 14 residues. Germline loops: CDR1 SEHNR, CDR2 FQNEAQ (reference sequence). J lost 3 bases, V lost 6 bases, and 3 bases had no gene match. The CDR3 loop reads CASRAGLAEETQYF. The CDR3 nucleotides read TGTGCCAGCAGGGCGGGACTAGCGGAAGAGACCCAGTACTTC.

The chain combines TRBV7-8 with TRBJ2-7, with TRBD1 matching over 7 bases. Per the germline V gene, CDR1 is SGHVS and CDR2 is FQNEAQ. Trimming took 0 bases from V and 5 from J; bases not matched to a gene: 4. This CDR3 spans 14 amino acids. CDR3: CASSLARTGHEQYF. The CDR3, as DNA: TGTGCCAGCAGCTTAGCGAGGACAGGCCACGAGCAGTACTTC.

V is TRBV5-4 and J is TRBJ1-2; D not resolved. The CDR3 is made up of 13 amino acids. With 2 bases removed from V and 0 bases from J, the gap between germline ends came to 5 bases. Germline CDR1 and CDR2: SGHNT and YYREEE (reference sequence). In nucleotides, the CDR3 is TGTGCCAGCAGCTTACAAGCTAACTATGGCTACACCTTC. Its translation: CASSLQANYGYTF.

This clonotype was seen a handful of times. The V gene is TRBV18, the J gene TRBJ2-1; D might be TRBD2 (5 bases). This CDR3 is built from 16 residues. Deletions cut 4 bases from V and 4 bases from J, with 17 bases between. Germline CDR1 is KGHSH and CDR2 is LQKENI. Here the CDR3 DNA reads TGTGCCAGCTCACGAGATCTAGCAAATGCTTACAATGAGCAGTTCTTC. It codes for CASSRDLANAYNEQFF.

The chain links TRBV2 to TRBJ2-1, with 11 bases that match TRBD2. Germline lookup yields CDR1 SNHLY and CDR2 FYNNEI. The V and J ends lost 6 bases and 8 bases, in that order; junction bases with no gene match: 9. The CDR3 runs to 15 residues. The CDR3 DNA follows: TGTGCCAGCAGCTCCGGGACTAGCGGTCTACATGAGCAGTTCTTC. It codes for CASSSGTSGLHEQFF.

This clonotype was seen a handful of times. The chain recombines TRBV27 with TRBJ1-2; 8 bases are a match to TRBD1. CDR3 length: 14 residues. In germline, CDR1 is MNHEY, CDR2 SMNVEV (reference sequence). V was pared by 6 bases and J by 7 bases, with 10 bases of the junction left unmatched. The CDR3 loop is CASSPDRGSGGYTF. The CDR3 nucleotides are TGTGCCAGCAGCCCTGACAGGGGTTCTGGTGGCTACACCTTC.

This clonotype was recorded at least ten times. The V gene is TRBV4-1, the J gene TRBJ2-3, with 7 bases matching TRBD2. V was clipped by 2 bases and J by 6 bases; unmatched bases: 11. This CDR3 is 16 amino acids long. Germline-derived CDR1 and CDR2 are MGHRA and YSYEKL. CDR3: CASSQSAGREGDTQYF. CDR3 in DNA: TGCGCCAGCAGCCAATCAGCGGGACGGGAAGGGGATACGCAGTATTTT.

This clonotype has only a few counts. V usage is TRBV27 and J usage is TRBJ1-1; D gene unclear. The V and J ends lost 7 bases and 1 base respectively, with 10 bases between them. The CDR3 is 13 amino acids. Looked up from germline, CDR1 is MNHEY and CDR2 is SMNVEV (reference sequence). The DNA for the CDR3 is TGTGCCAGCACGAGGCGGGCGAACACTGAAGCTTTCTTT. Amino acid sequence: CASTRRANTEAFF.

This clonotype has a handful of counts. V is TRBV5-1 and J is TRBJ2-4; 9 nucleotides match TRBD2. CDR1 and CDR2 (germline): SGHRS, YFSETQ. This CDR3 comprises 14 residues. V shed 0 bases, J shed 16 bases, and the junction held 11 bases outside the gene matches. The CDR3, as DNA: TGCGCCAGCAGCTTGGGAGGTAGCGGGAGTCCATACTACTTC. Translating gives CASSLGGSGSPYYF. Complete variable domain (other parts from reference TRBV5-1 and TRBJ2-4): KAGVTQTPRYLIKTRGQQVTLSCSPISGHRSVSWYQQTPGQGLQFLFEYFSETQRNKGNFPGRFSGRQFSNSRSEMNVSTLELGDSALYLCASSLGGSGSPYYFGAGTRLSVL.

This clonotype came up many times. This chain uses TRBV12-3 or TRBV12-4 with TRBJ1-5; D is unresolved. V was cut by 4 bases and J by 1 base, with 8 bases left in between. The CDR3 totals 14 residues. The CDR3 spells CASSYEPSNQPQHF. For the CDR3, the DNA is TGTGCCAGCAGTTATGAGCCCAGCAATCAGCCCCAGCATTTT.

In its sample, this clonotype was seen a few times. The gene calls are TRBV7-3 and TRBJ2-1, with TRBD2 matching over 12 bases. The CDR3 spans 15 residues. The V segment lost 3 bases and the J segment 7 bases; nucleotides outside the gene matches: 4. Germline V CDR1 and CDR2: SGHTA, FQGTGA. CDR3 region: CASSFLAGGQNEQFF. The DNA of the CDR3 is TGTGCCAGCAGCTTTCTAGCGGGAGGGCAGAATGAGCAGTTCTTC.

In this sample, this clonotype turned up a few times. The CDR3 loop reads CSARDPQGPYEQYF. The CDR3, as DNA: TGCAGTGCTAGAGATCCGCAGGGCCCCTACGAGCAGTACTTC. This chain joins TRBV20-1 and TRBJ2-7; tentative D call: TRBD1 (5 bases). The CDR3 runs to 14 residues. V was pared by 0 bases and J by 2 bases, with 11 bases between. Looked up from germline, CDR1 is DFQATT and CDR2 is SNEGSKA (reference sequence).

This clonotype was found a few times. J is TRBJ2-3 and V is TRBV20-1, with TRBD2 identical over 7 bases. V dropped 1 base and J dropped 5; count of bases not matched to a gene: 12. The CDR3 length is 16 residues. Germline assignment: CDR1 DFQATT and CDR2 SNEGSKA (reference sequence). CDR3 sequence (DNA): TGCAGTGCTAGAGTACTTTTGGCGGGAGTAGGAGATACGCAGTATTTT. It yields the protein CSARVLLAGVGDTQYF.

Comment on this clonotype: An end of the junction does not agree with germline; a read error may underlie this. V gene TRBV6-5 combines with J gene TRBJ2-7; 9 bases agree with TRBD1. CDR1 and CDR2 (germline): MNHEY, SVGAGI. The CDR3 is 16 residues long. The CDR3 is CGSSYGRGQGIYEQYF. As DNA, the CDR3 is TGTGGCAGCAGTTACGGTAGAGGACAGGGGATCTACGAGCAGTACTTC.